These 9 T cell receptor beta chains originate from one sample sequenced in a study of CD8 T cells in ankylosing spondylitis. Using its own MiXCR run on the 5' RACE reads, TCRdb lists one record per CDR3 protein. The sample holds 250,000 to 350,000 distinct CDR3 sequences, about 19% seen once. Sequencing was done on a sample of blood, either unsorted or a sorted T cell fraction (not recorded which). The source of these receptors is a male donor with ankylosing spondylitis or in good health (not recorded which).

The CDR3 DNA follows: TGTGCCAGCAGTTTCCTCGACCCGGGCCACTATGGCTACACCTTC. Translation gives CASSFLDPGHYGYTF. The gene calls are TRBV27 and TRBJ1-2, with D unresolved. V was clipped by 3 bases and J by 3 bases, with 14 bases between them. Germline V gives CDR1 MNHEY, CDR2 SMNVEV (reference sequence). This CDR3 region has 15 residues.

The V call is TRBV12-3 or TRBV12-4, the J call TRBJ1-2; the D gene is possibly TRBD1 (5 bases). V was trimmed by 3 bases and J by 4 bases, leaving 9 bases between them. The CDR3 length is 13 residues. CDR3: CASSFRVGYGYTF. The CDR3 nucleotides read TGTGCCAGCAGTTTCAGGGTCGGCTATGGCTACACCTTC.

As concerns this clonotype: Relative to the germline gene, one junction end is altered; a read error may explain this. V is TRBV5-6 and J is TRBJ2-1; tentative D call: TRBD1 (6 bases). This CDR3 contains 11 residues. CDR1 is SGHDT and CDR2 is YYEEEE in the germline V gene. CDR3 nucleotide sequence: TGTGCCAGCAGGCTCGATAGGGACATCCTTTTC. Amino acids: CASRLDRDILF.

The chain recombines TRBV28 with TRBJ2-7; D is unresolved. Deletions cut 5 bases from V and 4 bases from J, with 12 bases between. The CDR3 runs to 13 residues. Germline values: CDR1 MDHEN, CDR2 SYDVKM. In nucleotides, the CDR3 is TGTGCCAGCAGTCCCTCGGCCAGGTACGAGCAGTACGTC. Translating it yields CASSPSARYEQYV.

This clonotype was observed at least ten times. The J gene is TRBJ2-5, the V gene TRBV9; no clear D. V lost 0 bases, J lost 0 bases, and 6 bases lay in between. Germline V gives CDR1 SGDLS, CDR2 YYNGEE. The CDR3 extends over 14 amino acids. CDR3 DNA: TGTGCCAGCAGCGTAGGTTCCTACCAAGAGACCCAGTACTTC. Translated, it gives CASSVGSYQETQYF.

The rearrangement uses TRBV10-1 and TRBJ2-2; 8 bases agree with TRBD1. Germline V lookup: CDR1 WNHNN, CDR2 SYGVQD (reference sequence). The CDR3 loop spans 14 amino acids. The J segment lost 6 bases and the V segment lost 5 bases, leaving 5 bases of the junction unmatched. The CDR3: CASSHTQGAGELFF. The CDR3 coding sequence is TGCGCCAGCAGTCACACACAGGGGGCCGGGGAGCTGTTTTTT.

This clonotype showed up just a few times. This chain links TRBV6-1 with TRBJ1-5; D gene uncertain. Germline V gives CDR1 MNHNS, CDR2 SASEGT. The CDR3 spans 14 residues. V was cut by 6 bases and J by 4 bases, with 13 bases left in between. DNA for the CDR3: TGTGCCAGCAGCCACAGCTTTCGGAATCAGCCCCAGCATTTT. Translating it yields CASSHSFRNQPQHF.

In the case of this clonotype: This may come from a read error, since a much larger clone is one base off. The V gene is TRBV5-1, the J gene TRBJ2-1, with 12 positions matching TRBD2. Trimming cost V 0 bases and J 6 bases; bases outside gene matches: 10. CDR1 is SGHRS and CDR2 is YFSETQ in the germline V gene. The CDR3 loop spans 18 amino acids. The CDR3 sequence: CASSLVTLTSGSSNEQFF. CDR3 DNA: TGCGCCAGCAGCTTGGTCACCCTGACTAGCGGGAGTAGCAATGAGCAGTTCTTC.

The chain links TRBV18 to TRBJ2-3; 9 bases line up with TRBD2. The CDR3 consists of 16 residues. Losses at the gene ends were 5 bases for V and 6 bases for J; bases not matched to a gene: 12. CDR1 and CDR2 from the germline V gene are KGHSH and LQKENI. The CDR3 DNA reads as TGTGCCAGCTCATCCTTAGCGGGAGCTCCCAGGGATACGCAGTATTTT. It encodes CASSSLAGAPRDTQYF.